These 8 T cell receptor beta chains originate from one sample sequenced in a study of blood T cell repertoires in COVID-19. This table comes from immunoSEQ multiplex PCR, and its TCRdb copy is limited to in-frame clones, with some not included. Seen here are about 110,000 clones, about 80% observed once, and the top ten hold just over 4%. The sequenced sample was peripheral blood. Source of these receptors: a woman in her seventies with acute or convalescent COVID-19.

The genes are TRBV12-3 or TRBV12-4 and TRBJ2-2, with D perhaps TRBD2 (6 bases). The CDR3 consists of 12 residues. V was trimmed by 3 bases and J by 7 bases, leaving 6 bases between them. The CDR3 is CASSLGGGELFF. The CDR3 coding sequence is TGTGCCAGCAGTTTGGGAGGCGGGGAGCTGTTTTTT.

This clone appeared a few times. The V gene is TRBV19, the J gene TRBJ2-7; 9 bases line up with TRBD1. Germline assignment: CDR1 LNHDA and CDR2 SQIVND (reference sequence). This CDR3 has 16 residues. Trimming cost V 5 bases and J 2 bases; bases outside gene matches: 10. This CDR3 reads CASSPQPGQGPYEQYF. In nucleotides, the CDR3 is TGTGCCAGTAGTCCTCAACCGGGACAGGGACCCTACGAGCAGTACTTC.

The J gene is TRBJ1-5, the V gene TRBV13; 9 bases match TRBD1. V shed 1 base and J 8 bases; nucleotides not matched to a gene: 3. CDR1 PRHDT and CDR2 FYEKMQ come from the germline V gene (reference sequence). This CDR3 comprises 14 residues. DNA for the CDR3: TGTGCCAGCAGCTTAGCGGGACAGGGCAAGCCCCAGCATTTT. Translation gives CASSLAGQGKPQHF.

The V gene is TRBV5-1, the J gene TRBJ1-5; a possible D gene is TRBD1 (6 bases). Germline V gene sequence: CDR1 SGHRS, CDR2 YFSETQ. The CDR3 spans 15 residues. Trimming pared 1 base from V and 2 bases from J, leaving 10 bases between. CDR3 region: CASSLTGSGNQPQHF. Here the CDR3 DNA reads TGCGCCAGCAGCTTGACAGGGAGTGGCAATCAGCCCCAGCATTTT.

The gene calls are TRBV19 and TRBJ1-2; D is uncertain. The CDR3 runs 16 residues. Germline CDR1 is LNHDA and CDR2 is SQIVND (reference sequence). V shed 5 bases and J shed 3 bases, with 19 bases lying between them. CDR3 DNA sequence: TGTGCCAGTAGTCAACCATCGAGGGCGGGATACTATGGCTACACCTTC. Translating gives CASSQPSRAGYYGYTF.

V is TRBV29-1 and J is TRBJ1-2; 9 bases match TRBD1. This CDR3 is built from 16 residues. CDR1 and CDR2 (germline): SQVTM, ANQGSEA. J was trimmed by 4 bases and V by 1 base; bases with no gene match: 10. For the CDR3, the DNA is TGCAGCGTTGAAGTCCTATTCCGGGACAGGGTCTATGGCTACACCTTC. This translates into CSVEVLFRDRVYGYTF.

The chain joins TRBV18 to TRBJ2-7; 8 bases line up with TRBD1. Germline trimming cut 5 bases from V and 3 bases from J; bases unmatched to any gene: 6. The CDR3 totals 14 residues. CDR1 and CDR2 (germline): KGHSH, LQKENI. The CDR3 sequence: CASSSTGGSYEQYV. CDR3 in DNA: TGTGCCAGCTCATCAACAGGGGGTAGCTACGAGCAGTACGTC.

The gene calls are TRBV10-3 and TRBJ2-7; D might be TRBD2 (7 bases). This CDR3 comprises 13 residues. Germline V gene sequence: CDR1 ENHRY, CDR2 SYGVKD. The V end lost 10 bases, the J end lost 5 bases, and 18 bases lay between the germline ends. The CDR3: CATEGGNPDEQYV. The CDR3 DNA reads TGTGCCACCGAGGGGGGGAACCCCGACGAGCAGTACGTC.